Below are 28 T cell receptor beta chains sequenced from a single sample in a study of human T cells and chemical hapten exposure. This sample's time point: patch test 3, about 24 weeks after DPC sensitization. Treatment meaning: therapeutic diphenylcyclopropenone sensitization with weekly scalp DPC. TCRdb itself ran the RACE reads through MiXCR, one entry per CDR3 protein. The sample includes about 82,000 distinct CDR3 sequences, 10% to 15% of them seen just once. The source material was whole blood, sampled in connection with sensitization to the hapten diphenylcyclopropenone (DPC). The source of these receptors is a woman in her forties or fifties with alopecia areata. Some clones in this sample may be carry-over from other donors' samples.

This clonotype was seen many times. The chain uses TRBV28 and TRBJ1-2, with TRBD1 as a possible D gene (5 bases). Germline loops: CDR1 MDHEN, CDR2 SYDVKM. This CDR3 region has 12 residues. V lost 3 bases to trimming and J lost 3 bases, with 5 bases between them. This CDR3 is CASSLGDYGYTF. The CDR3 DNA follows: TGTGCCAGCAGTTTGGGGGACTATGGCTACACCTTC.

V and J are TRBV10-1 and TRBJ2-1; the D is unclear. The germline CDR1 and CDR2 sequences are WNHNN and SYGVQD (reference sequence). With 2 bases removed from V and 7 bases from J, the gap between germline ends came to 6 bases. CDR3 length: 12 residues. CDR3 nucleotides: TGCGCCAGCAGTGAGCGGCGGAATGAGCAGTTCTTC. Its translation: CASSERRNEQFF.

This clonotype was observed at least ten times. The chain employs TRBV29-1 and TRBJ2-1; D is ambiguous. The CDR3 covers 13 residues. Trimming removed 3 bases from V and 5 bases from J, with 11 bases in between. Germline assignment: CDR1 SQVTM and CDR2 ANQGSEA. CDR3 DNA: TGCAGCGTTGACCCGCTAACTGACAATGAGCAGTTCTTC. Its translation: CSVDPLTDNEQFF.

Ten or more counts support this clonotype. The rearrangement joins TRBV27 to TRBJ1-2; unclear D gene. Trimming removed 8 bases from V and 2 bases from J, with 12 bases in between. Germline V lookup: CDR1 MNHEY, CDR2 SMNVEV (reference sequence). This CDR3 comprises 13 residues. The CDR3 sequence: CASGKTVNYGYTF. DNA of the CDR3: TGTGCCAGCGGAAAGACTGTAAACTATGGCTACACCTTC.

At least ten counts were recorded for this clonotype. The CDR3 reads CSACRASGSHEQYF. Written as DNA, the CDR3 is TGCAGTGCTTGCAGGGCTAGCGGGAGCCACGAGCAGTACTTC. The chain uses TRBV20-1 and TRBJ2-7, with 10 nucleotides matching TRBD2. The CDR3 loop spans 14 amino acids. From germline, CDR1 is DFQATT and CDR2 SNEGSKA (reference sequence). The ends lost 5 bases at V and 5 bases at J; junction bases unmatched: 9.

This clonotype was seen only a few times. CDR3 DNA sequence: TGCAGTGCTAGTTACGGTTCAAACTCCTACAATGAGCAGTTCTTC. Residues: CSASYGSNSYNEQFF. This chain joins TRBV20-1 and TRBJ2-1; D is undetermined. Per the germline V gene, CDR1 is DFQATT and CDR2 is SNEGSKA (reference sequence). CDR3 length equals 15 residues. The V gene lost 3 bases and the J gene lost 0 bases, with 12 bases spanning the gap.

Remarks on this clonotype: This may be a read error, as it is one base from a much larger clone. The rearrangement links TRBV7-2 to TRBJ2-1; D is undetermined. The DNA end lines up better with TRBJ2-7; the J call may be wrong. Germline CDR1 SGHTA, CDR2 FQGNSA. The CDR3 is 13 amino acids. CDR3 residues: CASSLGQNNEQYF. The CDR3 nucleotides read TGTGCCAGCAGCTTAGGTCAGAACAATGAGCAGTACTTC.

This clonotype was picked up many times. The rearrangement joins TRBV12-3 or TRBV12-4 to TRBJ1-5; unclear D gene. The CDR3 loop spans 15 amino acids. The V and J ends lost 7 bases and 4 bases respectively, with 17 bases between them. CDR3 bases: TGTGCCAGCACCAAAACGGATGGGGAGAATCAGCCCCAGCATTTT. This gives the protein CASTKTDGENQPQHF.

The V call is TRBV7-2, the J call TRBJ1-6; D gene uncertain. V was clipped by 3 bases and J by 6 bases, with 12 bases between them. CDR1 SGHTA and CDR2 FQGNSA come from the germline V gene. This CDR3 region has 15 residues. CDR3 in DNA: TGTGCCAGCAGCTTGTGGTACCAAGCTAATTCACCCCTCCACTTT. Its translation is CASSLWYQANSPLHF.

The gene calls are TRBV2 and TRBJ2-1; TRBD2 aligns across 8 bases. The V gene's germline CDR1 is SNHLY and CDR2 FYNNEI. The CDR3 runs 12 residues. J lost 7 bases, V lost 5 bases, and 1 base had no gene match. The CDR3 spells CASSLAGNEQFF. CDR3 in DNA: TGTGCCAGCAGTTTAGCGGGGAATGAGCAGTTCTTC.

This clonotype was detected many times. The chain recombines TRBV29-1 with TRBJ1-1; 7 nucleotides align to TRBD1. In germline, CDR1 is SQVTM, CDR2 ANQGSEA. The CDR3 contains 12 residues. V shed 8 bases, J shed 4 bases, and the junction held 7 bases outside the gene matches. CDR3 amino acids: CSSNRDSTEAFF. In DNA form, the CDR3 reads TGCAGCAGCAACCGGGACAGCACTGAAGCTTTCTTT.

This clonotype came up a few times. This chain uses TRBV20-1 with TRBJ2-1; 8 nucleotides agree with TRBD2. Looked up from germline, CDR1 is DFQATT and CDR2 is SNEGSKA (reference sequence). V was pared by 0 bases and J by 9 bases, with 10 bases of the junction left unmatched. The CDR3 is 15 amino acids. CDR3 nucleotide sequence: TGCAGTGCTAGAGATGTGAGGACTAGCCCGTTTGAGCAGTTCTTC. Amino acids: CSARDVRTSPFEQFF.

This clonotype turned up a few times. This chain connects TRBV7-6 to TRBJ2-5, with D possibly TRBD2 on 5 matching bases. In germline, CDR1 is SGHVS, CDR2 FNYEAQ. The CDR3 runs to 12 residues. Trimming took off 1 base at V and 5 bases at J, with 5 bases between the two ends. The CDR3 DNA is TGTGCCAGCAGCTTAGGGGAGGAGACCCAGTACTTC. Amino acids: CASSLGEETQYF. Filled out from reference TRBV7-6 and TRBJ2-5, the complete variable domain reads GAGVSQSPRYKVTKRGQDVALRCDPISGHVSLYWYRQALGQGPEFLTYFNYEAQQDKSGLPNDRFSAERPEGSISTLTIQRTEQRDSAMYRCASSLGEETQYFGPGTRLLVL.

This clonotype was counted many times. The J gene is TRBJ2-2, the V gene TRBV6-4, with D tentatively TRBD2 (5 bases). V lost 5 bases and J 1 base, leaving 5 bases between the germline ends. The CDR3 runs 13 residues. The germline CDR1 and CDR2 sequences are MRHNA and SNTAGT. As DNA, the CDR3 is TGTGCCAGCAGTAGCGGGAACACCGGGGAGCTGTTTTTT. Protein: CASSSGNTGELFF.

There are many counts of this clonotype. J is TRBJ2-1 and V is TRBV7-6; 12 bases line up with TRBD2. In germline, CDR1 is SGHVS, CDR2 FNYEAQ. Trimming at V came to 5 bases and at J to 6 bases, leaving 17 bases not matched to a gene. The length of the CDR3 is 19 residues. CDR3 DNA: TGTGCCAGCAGCAATGTCGGTGGATTCTGGACTAGCGGGACCAATGAGCAGTTCTTC. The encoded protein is CASSNVGGFWTSGTNEQFF.

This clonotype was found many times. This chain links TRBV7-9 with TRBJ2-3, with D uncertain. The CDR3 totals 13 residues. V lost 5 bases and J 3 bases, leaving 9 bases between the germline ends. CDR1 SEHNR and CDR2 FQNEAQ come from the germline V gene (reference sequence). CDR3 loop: CASSRAPTDTQYF. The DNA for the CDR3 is TGTGCCAGCAGCCGGGCCCCTACAGATACGCAGTATTTT.

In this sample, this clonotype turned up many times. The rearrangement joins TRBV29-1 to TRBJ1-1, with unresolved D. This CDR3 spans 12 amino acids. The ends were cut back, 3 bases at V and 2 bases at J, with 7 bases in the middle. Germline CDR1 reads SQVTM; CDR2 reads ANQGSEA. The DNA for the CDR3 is TGCAGCGTTGATTGGAGTAACACTGAAGCTTTCTTT. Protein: CSVDWSNTEAFF.

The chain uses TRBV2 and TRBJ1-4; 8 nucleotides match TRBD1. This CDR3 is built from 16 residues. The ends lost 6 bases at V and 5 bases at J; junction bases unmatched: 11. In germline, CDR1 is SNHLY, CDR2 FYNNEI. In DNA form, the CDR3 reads TGTGCCAGCAGCCCTGGACAGGGAGGAGTGAATGAAAAACTGTTTTTT. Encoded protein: CASSPGQGGVNEKLFF.

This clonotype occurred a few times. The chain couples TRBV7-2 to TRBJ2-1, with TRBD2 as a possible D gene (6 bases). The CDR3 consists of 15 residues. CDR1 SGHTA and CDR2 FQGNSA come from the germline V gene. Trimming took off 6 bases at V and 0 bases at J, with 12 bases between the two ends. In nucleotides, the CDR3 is TGTGCCAGCAGAATAGGAGGGAGCTCCTACAATGAGCAGTTCTTC. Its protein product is CASRIGGSSYNEQFF.

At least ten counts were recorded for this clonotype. The CDR3 DNA reads as TGTGCCAGCAGCTTTGGGGGATCTGGGGCCAACGTCCTGACTTTC. It codes for CASSFGGSGANVLTF. The chain joins TRBV7-2 to TRBJ2-6; D might be TRBD1 or TRBD2, each matching 5 bases. This CDR3 has 15 residues. The ends were cut back, 3 bases at V and 1 base at J, with 7 bases in the middle. The V gene's germline CDR1 is SGHTA and CDR2 FQGNSA. The full variable domain, with the rest looked up from reference TRBV7-2 and TRBJ2-6, is GAGVSQSPSNKVTEKGKDVELRCDPISGHTALYWYRQSLGQGLEFLIYFQGNSAPDKSGLPSDRFSAERTGGSVSTLTIQRTQQEDSAVYLCASSFGGSGANVLTFGAGSRLTVL.

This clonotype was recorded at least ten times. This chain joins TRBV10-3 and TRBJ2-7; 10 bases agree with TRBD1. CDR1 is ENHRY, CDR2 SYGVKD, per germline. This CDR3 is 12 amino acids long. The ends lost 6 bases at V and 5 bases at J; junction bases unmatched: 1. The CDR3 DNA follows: TGTGCCATCAGAGGACAGGGGGACGAGCAGTACTTC. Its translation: CAIRGQGDEQYF.

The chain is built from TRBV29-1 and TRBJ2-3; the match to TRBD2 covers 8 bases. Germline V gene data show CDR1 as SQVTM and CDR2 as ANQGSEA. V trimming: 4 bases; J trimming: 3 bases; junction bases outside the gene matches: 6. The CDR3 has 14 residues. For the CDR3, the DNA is TGCAGCGTTGTAGGCGGGAGGACAACAGATACGCAGTATTTT. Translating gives CSVVGGRTTDTQYF.

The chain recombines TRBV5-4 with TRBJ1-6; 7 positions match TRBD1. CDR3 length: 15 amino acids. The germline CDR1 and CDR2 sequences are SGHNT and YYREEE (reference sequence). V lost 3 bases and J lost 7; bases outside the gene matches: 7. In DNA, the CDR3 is TGTGCCAGCAGCTCATTCGACAGGGACAATTCACCCCTCCACTTT. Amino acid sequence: CASSSFDRDNSPLHF. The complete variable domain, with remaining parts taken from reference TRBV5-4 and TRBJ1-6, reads ETGVTQSPTHLIKTRGQQVTLRCSSQSGHNTVSWYQQALGQGPQFIFQYYREEENGRGNFPPRFSGLQFPNYSSELNVNALELDDSALYLCASSSFDRDNSPLHFGNGTRLTVT.

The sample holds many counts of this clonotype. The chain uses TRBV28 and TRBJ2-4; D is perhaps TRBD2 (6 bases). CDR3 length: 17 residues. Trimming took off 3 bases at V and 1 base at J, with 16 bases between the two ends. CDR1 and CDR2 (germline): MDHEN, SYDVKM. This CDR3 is CASSFAGRRVAKNIQYF. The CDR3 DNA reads TGTGCCAGCAGTTTTGCGGGACGCAGGGTGGCCAAAAACATTCAGTACTTC. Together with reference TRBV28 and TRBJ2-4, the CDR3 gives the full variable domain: DVKVTQSSRYLVKRTGEKVFLECVQDMDHENMFWYRQDPGLGLRLIYFSYDVKMKEKGDIPEGYSVSREKKERFSLILESASTNQTSMYLCASSFAGRRVAKNIQYFGAGTRLSVL.

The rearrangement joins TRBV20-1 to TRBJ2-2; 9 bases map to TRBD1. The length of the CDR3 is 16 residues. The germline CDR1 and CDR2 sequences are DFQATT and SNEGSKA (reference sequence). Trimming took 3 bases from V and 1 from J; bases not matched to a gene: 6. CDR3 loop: CSASRLGQGNTGELFF. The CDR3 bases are TGCAGTGCTAGCCGATTGGGACAGGGGAACACCGGGGAGCTGTTTTTT.

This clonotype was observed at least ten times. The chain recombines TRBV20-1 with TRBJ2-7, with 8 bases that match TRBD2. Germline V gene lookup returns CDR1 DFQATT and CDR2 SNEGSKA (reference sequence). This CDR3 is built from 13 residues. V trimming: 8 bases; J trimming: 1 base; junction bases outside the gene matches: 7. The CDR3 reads CSWGTRDSYEQYF. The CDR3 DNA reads TGCAGTTGGGGGACTAGGGATTCCTACGAGCAGTACTTC.

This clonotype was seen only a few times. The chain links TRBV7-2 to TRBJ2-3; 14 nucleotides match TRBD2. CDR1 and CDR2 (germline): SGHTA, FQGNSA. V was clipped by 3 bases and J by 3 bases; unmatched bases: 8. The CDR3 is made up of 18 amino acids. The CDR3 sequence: CASSFGTSGSWGTDTQYF. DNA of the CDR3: TGTGCCAGCAGCTTCGGGACTAGCGGGAGCTGGGGGACAGATACGCAGTATTTT.

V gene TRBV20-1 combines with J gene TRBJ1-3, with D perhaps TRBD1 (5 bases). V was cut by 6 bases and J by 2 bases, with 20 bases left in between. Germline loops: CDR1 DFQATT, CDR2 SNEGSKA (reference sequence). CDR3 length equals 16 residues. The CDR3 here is CSANGVGELPGNTIYF. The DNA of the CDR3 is TGCAGTGCCAATGGGGTGGGGGAGCTACCTGGAAACACCATATATTTT.